Presented here are 21 T cell receptor beta chains from one specimen sequenced in a study of T cells in Graves' hyperthyroidism and ophthalmopathy. Amplified TCR beta CDR3 regions derived from RNA transcripts. A first-round RT-PCR of the TCR CDR3 used the HTBI primer set. MiXCR, run by TCRdb on the multiplex PCR reads, gives a single entry per CDR3 protein. Here the sample spans around 350,000 distinct CDR3 sequences, approximately 25% being singletons. The sample was blood. The receptor set was obtained from a man aged 50 to 59 with Graves' hyperthyroidism.

A word on this clonotype: This sequence may be a read error, since a much larger clone differs from it by one base. The final CDR3 position lacks the conserved phenylalanine or tryptophan, pointing to a likely read error. For the CDR3, the DNA is TGTGCCAGCAGCTTAGCCGGGACCCCCAACAGGGAGACCCAGTACCTC. This translates into CASSLAGTPNRETQYL. The chain uses TRBV7-2 and TRBJ2-5; D possibly matches TRBD1 or TRBD2 (5 bases each). V gave up 0 bases and J gave up 5 bases, with 16 bases separating them. The CDR3 contains 16 residues. Germline CDR1 and CDR2: SGHTA and FQGNSA.

This clonotype was picked up a small number of times. The chain employs TRBV7-3 and TRBJ2-6, with a weak D call TRBD1 (6 bases). The V gene lost 2 bases and the J gene lost 2 bases, with 19 bases spanning the gap. Germline V gene sequence: CDR1 SGHTA, CDR2 FQGTGA. CDR3 length equals 19 residues. The CDR3 nucleotides read TGTGCCAGCAGCTTATCGGGAACAGGGATTCGGGCTGGGGCCAACGTCCTGACTTTC. Amino acids: CASSLSGTGIRAGANVLTF. Together with reference TRBV7-3 and TRBJ2-6, the CDR3 gives the full variable domain: GAGVSQTPSNKVTEKGKYVELRCDPISGHTALYWYRQSLGQGPEFLIYFQGTGAADDSGLPNDRFFAVRPEGSVSTLKIQRTERGDSAVYLCASSLSGTGIRAGANVLTFGAGSRLTVL.

V is TRBV20-1 and J is TRBJ2-7; TRBD1 is a possible D gene (6 bases). This CDR3 is built from 14 residues. Between the trimmed V and J ends, which lost 0 bases and 4 bases, there was a span of 13 bases. Germline V gene lookup returns CDR1 DFQATT and CDR2 SNEGSKA (reference sequence). This CDR3 reads CSARDPDREYEQYF. DNA of the CDR3: TGCAGTGCTAGAGATCCGGACAGAGAGTACGAGCAGTACTTC.

The J gene is TRBJ1-4, the V gene TRBV11-3; 8 bases are shared with TRBD1. CDR1 SGHNT and CDR2 YENEEA come from the germline V gene. The CDR3 length is 13 residues. V lost 6 bases to trimming and J lost 6 bases; unmatched junction nucleotides: 3. The CDR3 protein is CASRQGEYEKLFF. CDR3 DNA: TGTGCCAGCAGACAGGGGGAGTATGAAAAACTGTTTTTT.

The chain links TRBV27 to TRBJ2-7; no reliable D call. Germline assignment: CDR1 MNHEY and CDR2 SMNVEV (reference sequence). V was trimmed by 5 bases and J by 4 bases, leaving 18 bases between them. The CDR3 has 15 residues. The CDR3: CASSPQGPTKYEQYF. DNA for the CDR3: TGTGCCAGCAGTCCACAAGGACCTACCAAGTACGAGCAGTACTTC.

This clonotype has ten or more counts. This chain joins TRBV11-2 and TRBJ1-2, with D possibly matching TRBD1 (6 bases). The CDR3 is 15 amino acids. The V and J ends lost 6 bases and 4 bases respectively, with 18 bases between them. Germline values: CDR1 SGHAT, CDR2 FQNNGV. CDR3 sequence: CASSPSGAIIYGYTF. DNA for the CDR3: TGTGCCAGCAGTCCATCGGGGGCCATCATCTATGGCTACACCTTC.

This clonotype turned up a few times. The rearrangement links TRBV15 to TRBJ1-3; a possible D gene is TRBD1 (6 bases). The CDR3 is 14 amino acids. V gave up 3 bases and J gave up 4 bases, with 10 bases separating them. CDR1 and CDR2 from the germline V gene are LNHNV and YYDKDF (reference sequence). The CDR3 nucleotides read TGTGCCACCAGCAGCAGGGGTTCGGGAAACACCATATATTTT. As protein: CATSSRGSGNTIYF.

This clonotype appeared many times. The V and J genes are TRBV20-1 and TRBJ2-1, with TRBD1 matching over 7 bases. The germline V gene encodes CDR1 DFQATT and CDR2 SNEGSKA (reference sequence). The CDR3 length is 14 residues. V shed 3 bases, J shed 6 bases, and the junction held 8 bases outside the gene matches. The CDR3 sequence is CSASPLGQANEQFF. DNA for the CDR3: TGCAGTGCTAGCCCTCTCGGACAGGCCAATGAGCAGTTCTTC.

This clonotype came up a few times. The CDR3 spells CSVESGITDTQYF. The CDR3 bases are TGCAGCGTTGAAAGCGGGATCACAGATACGCAGTATTTT. V usage is TRBV29-1 and J usage is TRBJ2-3, with 7 bases that match TRBD2. CDR3 size: 13 residues. The V segment lost 2 bases and the J segment 2 bases; nucleotides outside the gene matches: 1. Germline V gives CDR1 SQVTM, CDR2 ANQGSEA.

The V call is TRBV19, the J call TRBJ1-4; a possible D gene is TRBD1 (5 bases). V was shortened by 5 bases and J by 5 bases, with 18 bases between the two germline ends. Germline CDR1 is LNHDA and CDR2 is SQIVND (reference sequence). The CDR3 is made up of 16 amino acids. The CDR3 DNA reads as TGTGCCAGTAGTGTCCCCCGGGACGCCCGGAATGAAAAACTGTTTTTT. Translating it yields CASSVPRDARNEKLFF.

Ten or more counts support this clonotype. The genes are TRBV7-8 and TRBJ2-7; D is unclear. The V end lost 4 bases, the J end lost 0 bases, and 13 bases lay between the germline ends. The CDR3 sequence is 15 residues long. The V gene's germline CDR1 is SGHVS and CDR2 FQNEAQ. CDR3 amino acids: CASSSNERSSYEQYF. The CDR3 DNA follows: TGTGCCAGCAGCTCCAACGAACGGAGCTCCTACGAGCAGTACTTC.

This clonotype was counted between two and nine times. V is TRBV28 and J is TRBJ2-2; 8 positions agree with TRBD2. CDR3 length equals 14 residues. Germline trimming cut 3 bases from V and 7 bases from J; bases unmatched to any gene: 4. Germline-derived CDR1 and CDR2 are MDHEN and SYDVKM. Here the CDR3 DNA reads TGTGCCAGCAGTTTGCAAGCGGGAGTCGGGGAGCTGTTTTTT. The encoded protein is CASSLQAGVGELFF.

This clonotype occurred a few times. This chain joins TRBV18 and TRBJ1-5; 7 nucleotides match TRBD1. Germline V lookup: CDR1 KGHSH, CDR2 LQKENI. V was clipped by 4 bases and J by 4 bases; unmatched bases: 4. This CDR3 has 14 amino acids. The CDR3 DNA is TGTGCCAGCTCACGGGGGACAGTTAATCAGCCCCAGCATTTT. Translation: CASSRGTVNQPQHF.

V is TRBV29-1 and J is TRBJ2-5; 8 bases map to TRBD1. V was clipped by 4 bases and J by 2 bases; unmatched bases: 18. CDR3 size: 18 residues. Germline V gene lookup returns CDR1 SQVTM and CDR2 ANQGSEA. CDR3 loop: CSVAKTWWDRQGQETQYF. In nucleotides, the CDR3 is TGCAGCGTTGCCAAAACCTGGTGGGATCGACAGGGGCAAGAGACCCAGTACTTC.

This clonotype appeared many times. The rearrangement links TRBV4-1 to TRBJ2-3; 11 bases agree with TRBD2. Trimming took 0 bases from V and 4 from J; bases not matched to a gene: 6. Germline V lookup: CDR1 MGHRA, CDR2 YSYEKL. The CDR3 has 17 amino acids. Written as DNA, the CDR3 is TGCGCCAGCAGCCAAGATACTAGCGGGAGTCAAGCAGATACGCAGTATTTT. Encoded protein: CASSQDTSGSQADTQYF.

This clonotype was seen a handful of times. V is TRBV6-6 and J is TRBJ2-7, with no clear D. The CDR3 covers 15 residues. Germline V CDR1 and CDR2: MNHNY, SVGAGI (reference sequence). Between the trimmed V and J ends, which lost 0 bases and 2 bases, there was a span of 11 bases. CDR3 sequence: CASSYSFTAPYEQYF. The DNA for the CDR3 is TGTGCCAGCAGTTACTCCTTCACGGCCCCCTACGAGCAGTACTTC.

This clonotype has at least ten counts. This rearrangement joins TRBV20-1 to TRBJ2-7, with 12 bases that match TRBD2. The trim removed 6 bases at V and 0 bases at J, leaving 9 bases unmatched. Germline CDR1 and CDR2: DFQATT and SNEGSKA (reference sequence). This CDR3 is built from 16 residues. CDR3 coding DNA: TGCAGTGCGACTACTAGCGGGAGGTCCTTCTCCTACGAGCAGTACTTC. It encodes CSATTSGRSFSYEQYF.

The chain recombines TRBV5-1 with TRBJ2-3; TRBD1 matches 7 bases. CDR1 and CDR2 (germline): SGHRS, YFSETQ. V dropped 0 bases and J dropped 0; count of bases not matched to a gene: 4. The CDR3 is 16 amino acids. CDR3 in DNA: TGCGCCAGCAGCTTGGCCGGACAGGTTAGCACAGATACGCAGTATTTT. Its protein product is CASSLAGQVSTDTQYF.

This clonotype is a singleton in its sample. The chain employs TRBV5-1 and TRBJ2-7, with 8 bases matching TRBD1. J was trimmed by 0 bases and V by 8 bases; bases with no gene match: 10. Germline CDR1 SGHRS, CDR2 YFSETQ. There are 15 residues in the CDR3. CDR3 nucleotide sequence: TGCGCCAGTCGACCCCCGGGACAGGACTCCTACGAGCAGTACTTC. Protein: CASRPPGQDSYEQYF.

The rearrangement joins TRBV12-3 or TRBV12-4 to TRBJ2-1; 10 bases are shared with TRBD2. J lost 6 bases, V lost 7 bases, and 15 bases had no gene match. This CDR3 spans 17 amino acids. The CDR3 region is CASTLTGASGRANEQFF. Written as DNA, the CDR3 is TGTGCCAGCACCCTGACAGGGGCGAGCGGGAGGGCCAATGAGCAGTTCTTC.

This clonotype occurred a few times. The gene calls are TRBV20-1 and TRBJ2-1; tentative D call: TRBD1 (6 bases). The CDR3 length is 14 residues. Germline values: CDR1 DFQATT, CDR2 SNEGSKA (reference sequence). The germline V and J ends were trimmed by 2 bases and 4 bases, with 12 bases remaining between them. The CDR3 bases are TGCAGTGCTAGAAGGCTTAGGGGGTACAATGAGCAGTTCTTC. Translated: CSARRLRGYNEQFF.